This T cell receptor beta chain derives from a study of PD-1 blockade in mismatch repair-deficient tumors. Across the whole study: Patients had 11 to 13 mismatch repair-deficient cancer types and were previously treated and progressing.

The CDR3 consists of 14 residues. In germline, CDR1 is LNHNV, CDR2 YYDKDF (reference sequence). V trimming: 5 bases; J trimming: 5 bases; junction bases outside the gene matches: 8. Generated by immunoSEQ multiplex PCR, the TCRdb table keeps only in-frame clones and is missing some. This table has around 810 clones, 69% appearing once. This clone was seen only a few times. Its specificity is unknown. Noted time point: archival surgical resection tumor tissue. A few pembrolizumab responders had their TCRs sequenced. General observations from the study: After pembrolizumab, tumor-resident clones rose rapidly, then generally contracted before radiologic responses.

The sample here was primary tumor tissue, taken from a patient treated with pembrolizumab. J is TRBJ2-7 and V is TRBV15; 8 bases align to TRBD1. This receptor was obtained from an adult with mismatch repair-deficient cancer. The CDR3 reads CATSPRGQKNEQYF. As DNA, the CDR3 is TGTGCCACCAGCCCCAGGGGGCAGAAGAACGAGCAGTACTTC.